These 27 T cell receptor beta chains originate from one sample sequenced in a study of shared clonotypes between healthy human individuals. Data came from immunoSEQ multiplex PCR; TCRdb stores just in-frame clones and leaves some out. The sample lists around 2.5 million clones; under 95% were seen once. The sequencing sample was made of naive CD4+ T cells from PBMCs. Subset in this sample: CD45RA+ positively selected. The receptor set was obtained from a man aged 18-30 years in good health. Some clones in this sample may be carry-over from other donors' samples.

This sequence joins TRBV27 and TRBJ2-2; 10 bases fit TRBD1. Germline V gene data show CDR1 as MNHEY and CDR2 as SMNVEV (reference sequence). V shed 5 bases, J shed 4 bases, and the junction held 4 bases outside the gene matches. CDR3 length: 15 residues. In DNA form, the CDR3 reads TGTGCCAGCAGTCTACGGACAGGGGGCACCGGGGAGCTGTTTTTT. Protein sequence: CASSLRTGGTGELFF.

The chain has TRBV28 and TRBJ2-2; possibly TRBD2 for D (6 bases). Trimming pared 6 bases from V and 1 base from J, leaving 18 bases between. Germline V gene lookup returns CDR1 MDHEN and CDR2 SYDVKM. This CDR3 region has 17 residues. The CDR3 DNA is TGTGCCAGCAGCCTGGGGACCAGCGGGTGGAACACCGGGGAGCTGTTTTTT. Translating it yields CASSLGTSGWNTGELFF.

The gene calls are TRBV28 and TRBJ2-1, with 8 bases fitting TRBD2. V lost 6 bases, J lost 10 bases, and 8 bases stayed unmatched. Germline V gives CDR1 MDHEN, CDR2 SYDVKM. The CDR3 sequence is 13 residues long. CDR3 coding DNA: TGTGCCAGCAGGATAACAGGCGGGGGGGAGCAGTTCTTC. Its translation is CASRITGGGEQFF.

The genes are TRBV10-1 and TRBJ2-1, with TRBD2 matching 11 bases. There are 16 residues in the CDR3. Germline assignment: CDR1 WNHNN and CDR2 SYGVQD (reference sequence). J lost 9 bases, V lost 5 bases, and 12 bases had no gene match. As DNA, the CDR3 is TGCGCCAGCAGTTTGGGGGTAGCGGGAGGGCTAGTTGAGCAGTTCTTC. This translates into CASSLGVAGGLVEQFF.

The gene calls are TRBV5-4 and TRBJ1-1, with TRBD1 matching over 7 bases. The CDR3 has 15 amino acids. The ends lost 4 bases at V and 7 bases at J; junction bases unmatched: 13. The germline V gene encodes CDR1 SGHNT and CDR2 YYREEE (reference sequence). The CDR3 DNA sequence: TGTGCCAGCAGCACAAAATCGACAGGGTTAGGTGAAGCTTTCTTT. Its protein is CASSTKSTGLGEAFF.

This clone is a singleton in its sample. The chain uses TRBV7-2 and TRBJ2-1, with D unclear. V lost 1 base, J lost 7 bases, and 11 bases lay in between. Germline lookup yields CDR1 SGHTA and CDR2 FQGNSA. This CDR3 has 14 residues. CDR3 in amino acids: CASSLDISWNEQFF. In DNA form, the CDR3 reads TGTGCCAGCAGCTTAGATATTTCCTGGAATGAGCAGTTCTTC.

J is TRBJ2-3 and V is TRBV2; TRBD2 matches 16 bases. The CDR3 runs 16 residues. V was clipped by 4 bases and J by 8 bases; unmatched bases: 6. Germline CDR1 reads SNHLY; CDR2 reads FYNNEI. The CDR3 protein is CASSGAGLAGGFTQYF. Written as DNA, the CDR3 is TGTGCCAGCAGTGGTGCGGGACTAGCGGGAGGGTTTACGCAGTATTTT. Using reference TRBV2 and TRBJ2-3 for the parts outside the CDR3, the full variable domain is EPEVTQTPSHQVTQMGQEVILRCVPISNHLYFYWYRQILGQKVEFLVSFYNNEISEKSEIFDDQFSVERPDGSNFTLKIRSTKLEDSAMYFCASSGAGLAGGFTQYFGPGTRLTVL.

The chain is built from TRBV29-1 and TRBJ2-6; D may be TRBD1 (6 bases). CDR3 length: 15 amino acids. V lost 4 bases and J lost 0, with 10 bases in between. CDR1 is SQVTM and CDR2 is ANQGSEA in the germline V gene. CDR3 bases: TGCAGCGTTGGGACAGCTTACTCTGGGGCCAACGTCCTGACTTTC. It codes for CSVGTAYSGANVLTF.

This clone showed up just a few times. The chain joins TRBV20-1 to TRBJ1-1, with D unclear. The CDR3 is made up of 11 amino acids. CDR1 is DFQATT, CDR2 SNEGSKA, per germline (reference sequence). Trimming took off 2 bases at V and 4 bases at J, with 5 bases between the two ends. DNA for the CDR3: TGCAGTGCTAGACAGCCCACTGAAGCTTTCTTT. It yields the protein CSARQPTEAFF.

This clone turned up a few times. The CDR3 protein is CASHFDLNTEAFF. In DNA, the CDR3 is TGTGCCAGCCATTTCGACCTGAACACTGAAGCTTTCTTT. The V gene is TRBV18, the J gene TRBJ1-1; D is ambiguous. Germline-derived CDR1 and CDR2 are KGHSH and LQKENI. The CDR3 consists of 13 residues. Trimming pared 8 bases from V and 0 bases from J, leaving 10 bases between.

The chain uses TRBV4-1 and TRBJ2-1; a possible D gene is TRBD1 (5 bases). V gave up 1 base and J gave up 4 bases, with 8 bases separating them. This CDR3 spans 14 amino acids. CDR1 and CDR2 (germline): MGHRA, YSYEKL. The CDR3 spells CASSQGQLYNEQFF. The CDR3 DNA is TGCGCCAGCAGCCAAGGACAGCTGTACAATGAGCAGTTCTTC.

This chain joins TRBV6-1 and TRBJ2-2; D might be TRBD1 (6 bases). Germline V gene data show CDR1 as MNHNS and CDR2 as SASEGT. V shed 6 bases and J shed 7 bases, with 15 bases lying between them. CDR3 length: 14 residues. CDR3 in DNA: TGTGCCAGCAGGGGGACAATCGGCAACGGGGAGCTGTTTTTT. This sequence encodes CASRGTIGNGELFF.

The chain uses TRBV5-4 and TRBJ1-4; 8 bases map to TRBD1. V was pared by 4 bases and J by 6 bases, with 2 bases of the junction left unmatched. Germline values: CDR1 SGHNT, CDR2 YYREEE (reference sequence). This CDR3 spans 13 amino acids. CDR3 coding DNA: TGTGCCAGCAGCGAGACAGGGGATGAAAAACTGTTTTTT. Protein product: CASSETGDEKLFF.

This clone was seen just once. CDR3 residues: CASFRTGFGYGYTF. The CDR3 bases are TGTGCCAGCTTCCGGACAGGGTTTGGCTATGGCTACACCTTC. The rearrangement uses TRBV5-4 and TRBJ1-2, with TRBD1 identical over 8 bases. This CDR3 comprises 14 residues. The ends lost 7 bases at V and 4 bases at J; junction bases unmatched: 9. Germline values: CDR1 SGHNT, CDR2 YYREEE (reference sequence).

The chain carries TRBV18 and TRBJ2-7, with D possibly TRBD2 on 5 matching bases. The ends were cut back, 5 bases at V and 5 bases at J, with 13 bases in the middle. The germline V gene has CDR1 KGHSH and CDR2 LQKENI. The CDR3 length is 13 residues. The CDR3 region has the DNA TGTGCCAGCTCATCGGGAACAGTCGACGAGCAGTACTTC. Its protein is CASSSGTVDEQYF. Looking up the rest from reference TRBV18 and TRBJ2-7 gives the full variable domain: NAGVMQNPRHLVRRRGQEARLRCSPMKGHSHVYWYRQLPEEGLKFMVYLQKENIIDESGMPKERFSAEFPKEGPSILRIQQVVRGDSAAYFCASSSGTVDEQYFGPGTRLTVT.

The V call is TRBV6-6, the J call TRBJ1-5, with a possible D match to TRBD1 (5 bases). The length of the CDR3 is 15 residues. CDR1 and CDR2 from the germline V gene are MNHNY and SVGAGI (reference sequence). V was clipped by 7 bases and J by 4 bases, with 17 bases between them. The CDR3, as DNA: TGTGCCAGCACCCCGGGGGGGGGATGGAATCAGCCCCAGCATTTT. Its protein is CASTPGGGWNQPQHF.

This sequence joins TRBV29-1 and TRBJ2-3; perhaps TRBD1 as D (6 bases). This CDR3 is built from 13 residues. The V end was cut by 3 bases, the J end by 5 bases, with 12 bases between. Germline V gene lookup returns CDR1 SQVTM and CDR2 ANQGSEA. CDR3: CSVEPGGEDTQYF. Here the CDR3 DNA reads TGCAGCGTTGAGCCTGGGGGCGAAGATACGCAGTATTTT.

The chain combines TRBV9 with TRBJ2-5, with 9 bases matching TRBD2. Germline CDR1 and CDR2: SGDLS and YYNGEE. V trimming: 2 bases; J trimming: 1 base; junction bases outside the gene matches: 15. The CDR3 covers 19 residues. The CDR3 is CASSVVPIAGVGPQETQYF. The CDR3 bases are TGTGCCAGCAGCGTCGTTCCGATAGCGGGAGTGGGGCCCCAAGAGACCCAGTACTTC.

This clone was seen only once. J is TRBJ2-1 and V is TRBV30; D may correspond to TRBD1 or TRBD2 (5 bases each). This CDR3 is built from 11 residues. Germline assignment: CDR1 GTSNPN and CDR2 SVGIG (reference sequence). Trimming stripped 4 bases from V and 8 bases from J, with 9 bases between. CDR3 DNA: TGTGCCTGGACCGGGGCGTATGAGCAGTTCTTC. The encoded protein is CAWTGAYEQFF.

The chain employs TRBV29-1 and TRBJ2-5, with TRBD1 identical over 9 bases. This CDR3 contains 15 residues. Germline lookup yields CDR1 SQVTM and CDR2 ANQGSEA. Germline trimming cut 4 bases from V and 2 bases from J; bases unmatched to any gene: 8. The CDR3 DNA is TGCAGCGTTGCATGGGGACAGGGCCTACAAGAGACCCAGTACTTC. It yields the protein CSVAWGQGLQETQYF. Variable domain in full (rest from reference TRBV29-1 and TRBJ2-5): SAVISQKPSRDICQRGTSLTIQCQVDSQVTMMFWYRQQPGQSLTLIATANQGSEATYESGFVIDKFPISRPNLTFSTLTVSNMSPEDSSIYLCSVAWGQGLQETQYFGPGTRLLVL.

V is TRBV12-5 and J is TRBJ2-1; 8 nucleotides align to TRBD2. CDR1 is LGHNT, CDR2 FRNRAP, per germline. CDR3 length: 11 amino acids. V was pared by 6 bases and J by 15 bases, with 7 bases of the junction left unmatched. The CDR3 nucleotides read TGTGCTAGTGGCCCCGGGGGGGCGGCGTTCTTC. Protein sequence: CASGPGGAAFF. The full variable domain, completed using reference TRBV12-5 and TRBJ2-1, is DARVTQTPRHKVTEMGQEVTMRCQPILGHNTVFWYRQTMMQGLELLAYFRNRAPLDDSGMPKDRFSAEMPDATLATLKIQPSEPRDSAVYFCASGPGGAAFFGPGTRLTVL.

In the case of this clone: The identical CDR3 is also encoded by other nucleotide sequences in the sample. J is TRBJ2-5 and V is TRBV5-1; D is ambiguous. Trimming left V 2 bases short and J 2 bases short, with 7 bases between. CDR3 length: 13 amino acids. Germline V gene lookup returns CDR1 SGHRS and CDR2 YFSETQ. CDR3 sequence reads: CASSFTSQETQYF. DNA for the CDR3: TGCGCCAGCAGCTTTACCAGTCAAGAGACCCAGTACTTC.

The J gene is TRBJ2-5, the V gene TRBV2, with 7 bases that match TRBD2. Per the germline V gene, CDR1 is SNHLY and CDR2 is FYNNEI. V lost 4 bases to trimming and J lost 7 bases; unmatched junction nucleotides: 6. The CDR3 covers 13 residues. The CDR3 here is CASSGGGKGTQYF. The CDR3 region has the DNA TGTGCCAGCAGTGGCGGGGGTAAAGGGACCCAGTACTTC.

The table lists this clone with a few counts. This sequence joins TRBV5-1 and TRBJ2-1; D unresolved. Looked up from germline, CDR1 is SGHRS and CDR2 is YFSETQ. The CDR3 has 18 amino acids. V was trimmed by 7 bases and J by 9 bases, leaving 32 bases between them. CDR3 bases: TGCGCCAGCCGCTACAAAGATCGACGAACACCGGAACCCGGTGAGCAGTTCTTC. Translated: CASRYKDRRTPEPGEQFF.

The rearrangement joins TRBV27 to TRBJ1-6; D is uncertain. Germline values: CDR1 MNHEY, CDR2 SMNVEV (reference sequence). V was cut by 7 bases and J by 2 bases, with 9 bases left in between. This CDR3 has 14 residues. CDR3 nucleotides: TGTGCCAGCATGAGCGGGGCCTATAATTCACCCCTCCACTTT. It encodes CASMSGAYNSPLHF.

This clone was recorded once. The chain employs TRBV2 and TRBJ2-5; 7 positions match TRBD1. V trimming: 6 bases; J trimming: 1 base; junction bases outside the gene matches: 5. The germline gives CDR1 SNHLY, CDR2 FYNNEI. The CDR3 covers 14 residues. CDR3 loop: CASRSRTGQETQYF. The CDR3 nucleotides are TGTGCCAGCAGATCCAGGACAGGCCAAGAGACCCAGTACTTC.

The chain uses TRBV7-2 and TRBJ2-1, with TRBD2 matching 13 bases. The germline gives CDR1 SGHTA, CDR2 FQGNSA. V dropped 5 bases and J dropped 10; count of bases not matched to a gene: 5. The CDR3 has 14 amino acids. In nucleotides, the CDR3 is TGTGCCAGCAGCCGGACTAGCGGGAGCGGCGAGCAGTTCTTC. It translates to CASSRTSGSGEQFF.